The T cell receptor beta chain under discussion was sequenced for a study of T cell repertoires in cytomegalovirus infection. About the research overall: TCR beta signatures that were public indicated CMV infection and matching HLA type.

Broader study findings: Identification of carriers of CMV plus the relevant HLA was performed using cumulative public TCR beta family frequency. It was HLA-C-restricted CMV-specific TCR beta clonotypes that dominated the response ex vivo.

Turning to this clonotype: No antigen is known for it.

Via MiXCR, TCRdb re-called the reads, giving one row per CDR3 protein. The repertoire includes 200,000 to 300,000 distinct CDR3 sequences, around 15% of them detected once, and around 9.5% sits in the top ten. CDR1 and CDR2 (germline): SQVTM, ANQGSEA. Trimming removed 2 bases at V and 7 bases at J, with 6 bases between. This CDR3 region has 11 residues. This TCR was sampled from a human donor in good health (CMV status not recorded). Some clones in this sample may be carry-over from other donors' samples. V usage is TRBV29-1 and J usage is TRBJ2-1; D is unresolved. Sequenced sample: PBMCs. The CDR3 nucleotides are TGCAGCGTTGAACATAGAAATGAGCAGTTCTTC. Translating it yields CSVEHRNEQFF.